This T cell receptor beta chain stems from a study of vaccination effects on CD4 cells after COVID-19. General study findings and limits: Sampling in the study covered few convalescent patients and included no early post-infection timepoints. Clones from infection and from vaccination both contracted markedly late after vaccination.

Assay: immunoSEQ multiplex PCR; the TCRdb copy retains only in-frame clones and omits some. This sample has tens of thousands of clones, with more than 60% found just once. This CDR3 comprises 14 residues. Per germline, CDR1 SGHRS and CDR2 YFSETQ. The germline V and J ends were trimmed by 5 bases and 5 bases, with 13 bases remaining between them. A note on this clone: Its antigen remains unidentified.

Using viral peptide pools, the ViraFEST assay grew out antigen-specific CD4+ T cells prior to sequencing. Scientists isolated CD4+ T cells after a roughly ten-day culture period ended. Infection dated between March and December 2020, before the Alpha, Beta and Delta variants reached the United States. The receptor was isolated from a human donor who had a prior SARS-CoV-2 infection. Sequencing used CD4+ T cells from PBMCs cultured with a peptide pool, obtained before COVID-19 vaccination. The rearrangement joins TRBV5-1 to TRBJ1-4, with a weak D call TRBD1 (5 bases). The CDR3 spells CASRSTEINEKLFF. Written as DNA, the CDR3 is TGCGCCAGCAGATCGACAGAAATAAATGAAAAACTGTTTTTT.